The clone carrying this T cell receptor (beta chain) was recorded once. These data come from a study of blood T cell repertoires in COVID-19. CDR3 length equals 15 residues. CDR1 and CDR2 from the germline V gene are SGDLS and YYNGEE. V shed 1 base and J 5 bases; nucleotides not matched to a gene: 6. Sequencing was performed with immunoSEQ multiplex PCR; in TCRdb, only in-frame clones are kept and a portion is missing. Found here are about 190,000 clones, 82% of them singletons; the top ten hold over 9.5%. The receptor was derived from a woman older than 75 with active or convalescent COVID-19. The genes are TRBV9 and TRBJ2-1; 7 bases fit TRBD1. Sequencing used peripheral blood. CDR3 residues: CASSVSGTEDNEQFF. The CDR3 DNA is TGTGCCAGCAGCGTATCCGGGACAGAGGACAATGAGCAGTTCTTC.